The 4 T cell receptor beta chains reported below all come from one sample, sequenced in a study of blood T cell repertoires in COVID-19. Method: immunoSEQ multiplex PCR; TCRdb's copy keeps in-frame clones and lacks some. This table holds 50,000 to 65,000 clones, approximately 85% found once. Specimen: peripheral blood. The receptors originated from a human donor in a cohort sampled during active COVID-19.

The chain is built from TRBV30 and TRBJ1-5; D gene uncertain. The CDR3 is 15 amino acids. Germline CDR1 GTSNPN, CDR2 SVGIG (reference sequence). Trimming stripped 0 bases from V and 2 bases from J, with 11 bases between. CDR3 bases: TGTGCCTGGAGTGTTGGTGGGCCGGGCAATCAGCCCCAGCATTTT. Its protein is CAWSVGGPGNQPQHF.

V is TRBV19 and J is TRBJ2-7; TRBD1 matches at 8 bases. Trimming took 3 bases from V and 7 from J; bases not matched to a gene: 8. Germline loops: CDR1 LNHDA, CDR2 SQIVND (reference sequence). The CDR3 loop spans 14 amino acids. The CDR3: CASSIDRGRGEQYF. DNA for the CDR3: TGTGCCAGTAGTATTGACAGGGGCAGAGGAGAGCAGTACTTC.

This chain links TRBV15 with TRBJ2-2; D call uncertain. Trimming shortened V by 1 base and J by 0 bases, and 12 bases separated the two germline ends. The CDR3 covers 17 residues. Germline CDR1 LNHNV, CDR2 YYDKDF (reference sequence). The DNA for the CDR3 is TGTGCCACCAGCAGAGCGATTACAGCTACGAACACCGGGGAGCTGTTTTTT. Translating it yields CATSRAITATNTGELFF.

This clone was counted only a few times. This chain links TRBV6-1 with TRBJ1-1; 7 bases are a match to TRBD1. Germline lookup yields CDR1 MNHNS and CDR2 SASEGT. Trimming at V came to 2 bases and at J to 7 bases, leaving 4 bases not matched to a gene. The CDR3 consists of 13 residues. CDR3: CASSEYRGVEAFF. The CDR3 DNA reads TGTGCCAGCAGTGAATACAGGGGTGTTGAAGCTTTCTTT.